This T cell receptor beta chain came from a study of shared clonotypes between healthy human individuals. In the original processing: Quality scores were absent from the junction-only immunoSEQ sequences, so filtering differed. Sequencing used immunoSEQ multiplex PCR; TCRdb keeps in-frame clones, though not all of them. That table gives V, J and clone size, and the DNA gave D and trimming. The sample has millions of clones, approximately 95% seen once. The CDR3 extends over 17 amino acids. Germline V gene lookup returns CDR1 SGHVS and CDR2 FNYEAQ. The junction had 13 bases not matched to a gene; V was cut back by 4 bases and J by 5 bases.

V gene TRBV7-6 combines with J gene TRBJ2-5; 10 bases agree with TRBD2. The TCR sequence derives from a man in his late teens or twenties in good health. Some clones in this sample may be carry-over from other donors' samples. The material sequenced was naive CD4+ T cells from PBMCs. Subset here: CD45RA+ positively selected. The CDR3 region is CASSWVVASGSDETQYF. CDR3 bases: TGTGCCAGCAGCTGGGTTGTAGCTAGCGGGAGTGATGAGACCCAGTACTTC.